These 20 T cell receptor beta chains were all obtained from the same sample, sequenced in a study of vaccination effects on CD4 cells after COVID-19. TCRdb's copy holds only in-frame clones and misses some; the assay was immunoSEQ multiplex PCR. In the table there are about 79,000 clones, approximately 81% of which are singletons. Sequencing in the ViraFEST assay came after antigen-specific CD4+ T cells had been expanded with viral peptide pools, which were used to stimulate PBMC. Isolation of CD4+ T cells took place after approximately ten days of culture. No antigen is known for these receptors. The sequenced sample was CD4+ T cells from PBMCs cultured with HCoV-229E spike peptides, obtained before COVID-19 vaccination. Source of these receptors: a human donor who received a COVID-19 vaccine.

The rearrangement joins TRBV10-3 to TRBJ2-1, with D tentatively TRBD1 (6 bases). Germline lookup yields CDR1 ENHRY and CDR2 SYGVKD. The CDR3 loop spans 12 amino acids. The germline V and J ends were trimmed by 3 bases and 10 bases, with 10 bases remaining between them. The CDR3 here is CAISDRGREQFF. DNA for the CDR3: TGTGCCATCAGTGACAGGGGAAGGGAGCAGTTCTTC.

V usage is TRBV9 and J usage is TRBJ1-4; 9 positions match TRBD1. This CDR3 is 15 amino acids long. The trim removed 4 bases at V and 5 bases at J, leaving 6 bases unmatched. Germline values: CDR1 SGDLS, CDR2 YYNGEE. CDR3 amino acids: CASSPPGQGNEKLFF. The CDR3 DNA sequence: TGTGCCAGCAGCCCTCCAGGACAGGGGAATGAAAAACTGTTTTTT.

This clone was seen once. CDR3 DNA sequence: TGCGCCAGCAGCTTCGGGTCAGGCGAGACCCAGTACTTC. Translation: CASSFGSGETQYF. V gene TRBV5-1 combines with J gene TRBJ2-5; D not resolved. The germline V gene has CDR1 SGHRS and CDR2 YFSETQ. Deletions cut 2 bases from V and 5 bases from J, with 10 bases between. The CDR3 covers 13 residues.

The genes are TRBV30 and TRBJ2-7; 7 bases align to TRBD2. Germline V lookup: CDR1 GTSNPN, CDR2 SVGIG (reference sequence). This CDR3 region has 14 residues. V lost 3 bases to trimming and J lost 0 bases; unmatched junction nucleotides: 5. The CDR3 bases are TGTGCCTGGAGCGGCGGGGGACCCTCCTACGAGCAGTACGTC. Its translation is CAWSGGGPSYEQYV.

The chain couples TRBV11-1 to TRBJ1-2; 9 nucleotides match TRBD1. CDR1 SGHAT and CDR2 FQDESV come from the germline V gene (reference sequence). The CDR3 is 14 residues long. J was trimmed by 3 bases and V by 5 bases; bases with no gene match: 4. In DNA form, the CDR3 reads TGTGCCAGCAGCCGACGACAGGGGGACTATGGCTACACCTTC. Translation: CASSRRQGDYGYTF.

This clone was counted a few times. The rearrangement links TRBV4-1 to TRBJ1-4; D unclear. V gave up 6 bases and J gave up 2 bases, with 10 bases separating them. CDR1 and CDR2 from the germline V gene are MGHRA and YSYEKL. The CDR3 has 14 residues. The chain's CDR3 is CASSPTGTNEKLFF. The CDR3 DNA reads TGCGCCAGCAGTCCGACGGGGACTAATGAAAAACTGTTTTTT.

The rearrangement links TRBV29-1 to TRBJ2-1; TRBD1 is a possible D gene (5 bases). Germline-derived CDR1 and CDR2 are SQVTM and ANQGSEA. V lost 4 bases and J 0 bases, leaving 16 bases between the germline ends. There are 16 residues in the CDR3. CDR3 amino acids: CSVVLDSRPSYNEQFF. As DNA, the CDR3 is TGCAGCGTTGTCCTCGACAGCCGGCCCTCCTACAATGAGCAGTTCTTC.

The V call is TRBV6-2 or TRBV6-3, the J call TRBJ2-5; 9 nucleotides agree with TRBD2. The germline V gene has CDR1 MNHEY and CDR2 SVGEGT. V shed 1 base, J shed 5 bases, and the junction held 23 bases outside the gene matches. The length of the CDR3 is 21 residues. The DNA for the CDR3 is TGTGCCAGCAGTTACTTCCCCGTTGGGAAGCGGGGGGACCCACGTGTCGAGACCCAGTACTTC. Protein sequence: CASSYFPVGKRGDPRVETQYF.

V usage is TRBV6-5 and J usage is TRBJ2-7; TRBD2 matches 8 bases. CDR1 is MNHEY and CDR2 is SVGAGI in the germline V gene. J gave up 2 bases and V 4 bases, and 4 bases lay outside the gene matches. The CDR3 consists of 14 residues. CDR3 in amino acids: CASSLRRGAYEQYV. The CDR3 coding sequence is TGTGCCAGCAGTTTGAGGCGGGGGGCCTACGAGCAGTACGTC.

The V and J genes are TRBV18 and TRBJ1-5; 10 bases map to TRBD1. CDR1 is KGHSH, CDR2 LQKENI, per germline. The CDR3 is made up of 15 amino acids. The V and J ends lost 2 bases and 4 bases, in that order; junction bases with no gene match: 2. The DNA for the CDR3 is TGTGCCAGCTCACCATCGGGACAGGGGAATCAGCCCCAGCATTTT. Amino acids: CASSPSGQGNQPQHF.

This sequence joins TRBV6-5 and TRBJ2-1, with 9 bases identical to TRBD1. V lost 2 bases and J lost 6; bases outside the gene matches: 8. This CDR3 has 16 amino acids. Looked up from germline, CDR1 is MNHEY and CDR2 is SVGAGI. The CDR3 is CASSYARDRASNEQFF. CDR3 DNA sequence: TGTGCCAGCAGTTACGCTCGGGACAGGGCCTCCAATGAGCAGTTCTTC.

The J gene is TRBJ1-5, the V gene TRBV4-1; D might be TRBD1 (5 bases). This CDR3 has 16 amino acids. CDR1 MGHRA and CDR2 YSYEKL come from the germline V gene. V lost 6 bases to trimming and J lost 1 base, with 16 bases between them. The CDR3 DNA follows: TGCGCCAGCAGGCGGGACCTAGGGATGAGCAATCAGCCCCAGCATTTT. As protein: CASRRDLGMSNQPQHF.

The chain carries TRBV21-1 and TRBJ2-7; whether TRBD1, the table's D call, matches the DNA was not checked. TRBV21-1 is marked as a pseudogene. CDR3 length equals 17 residues. The CDR3 DNA follows: TGTGCCAGCAGCAAGGGAGGGTGCAGGGGGCAGTCCTACGAGCAGTACGTC. Amino acids: CASSKGGCRGQSYEQYV.

V is TRBV5-1 and J is TRBJ2-5, with TRBD1 as a possible D gene (6 bases). CDR1 is SGHRS, CDR2 YFSETQ, per germline. The CDR3 has 16 amino acids. Trimming removed 0 bases at V and 4 bases at J, with 16 bases between. Here the CDR3 reads CASSLGDTISGETQYF. CDR3 in DNA: TGCGCCAGCAGCTTGGGGGACACCATATCGGGAGAGACCCAGTACTTC.

This chain joins TRBV12-3 or TRBV12-4 and TRBJ1-1; D remains ambiguous. The CDR3 consists of 13 residues. Trimming left V 5 bases short and J 6 bases short, with 13 bases between. CDR3 amino acids: CASSPSGWAEAFF. The CDR3 nucleotides read TGTGCCAGCAGTCCTTCCGGGTGGGCTGAAGCTTTCTTT.

The chain links TRBV5-1 to TRBJ1-1, with a tentative D call TRBD1 (5 bases). The germline V and J ends were trimmed by 0 bases and 5 bases, with 17 bases remaining between them. This CDR3 is 16 amino acids long. The germline V gene has CDR1 SGHRS and CDR2 YFSETQ. Here the CDR3 reads CASSLVSGVIGTEAFF. The CDR3 DNA reads TGCGCCAGCAGCTTGGTTTCGGGGGTAATTGGGACTGAAGCTTTCTTT.

This chain links TRBV29-1 with TRBJ2-1; D not certain. Germline V lookup: CDR1 SQVTM, CDR2 ANQGSEA. Trimming took 8 bases from V and 8 from J, leaving 16 bases between them. This CDR3 has 12 amino acids. In nucleotides, the CDR3 is TGCAGCTCGCGCTCCGGCGGCGATGAGCAGTTCTTC. It is translated as CSSRSGGDEQFF.

The CDR3 coding sequence is TGCGCCAGCAGCTTTGCAGGGGGCAACACCGGGGAGCTGTTTTTT. Amino acid sequence: CASSFAGGNTGELFF. The gene calls are TRBV5-1 and TRBJ2-2, with TRBD1 matching 8 bases. The CDR3 is 15 amino acids. Germline trimming cut 2 bases from V and 2 bases from J; bases unmatched to any gene: 2. Germline-derived CDR1 and CDR2 are SGHRS and YFSETQ. Full variable domain (rest looked up from reference TRBV5-1 and TRBJ2-2): KAGVTQTPRYLIKTRGQQVTLSCSPISGHRSVSWYQQTPGQGLQFLFEYFSETQRNKGNFPGRFSGRQFSNSRSEMNVSTLELGDSALYLCASSFAGGNTGELFFGEGSRLTVL.

The chain has TRBV2 and TRBJ1-5; 9 nucleotides line up with TRBD1. The CDR3 is made up of 15 amino acids. V dropped 3 bases and J dropped 4; count of bases not matched to a gene: 4. Germline lookup yields CDR1 SNHLY and CDR2 FYNNEI. CDR3 sequence (DNA): TGTGCCAGCAGTGATACCGGGACAGGGAATCAGCCCCAGCATTTT. This encodes CASSDTGTGNQPQHF.

The rearrangement links TRBV28 to TRBJ2-7; a weak D match, TRBD1 (5 bases). This CDR3 has 13 amino acids. Per the germline V gene, CDR1 is MDHEN and CDR2 is SYDVKM. The V end was cut by 1 base, the J end by 4 bases, with 8 bases between. The CDR3 protein is CASSLSQGYEQYV. In DNA, the CDR3 is TGTGCCAGCAGTTTATCTCAGGGTTACGAGCAGTACGTC.